This TCR beta chain was retrieved from a study of blood T cell repertoires in COVID-19. Only in-frame clones appear in the TCRdb table, and some are missing; sequencing was by immunoSEQ multiplex PCR. In the table there are 150,000 to 200,000 clones, roughly nine tenths of which are singletons. Sequenced sample: peripheral blood. This receptor was obtained from a man younger than 35 who had recovered from COVID-19.

CDR3 sequence reads: CASSLSGTAEQFF. Written as DNA, the CDR3 is TGTGCCAGCAGCTTGTCCGGGACAGCGGAGCAGTTCTTC. This chain joins TRBV27 and TRBJ2-1; 7 nucleotides agree with TRBD1. V shed 6 bases, J shed 10 bases, and the junction held 9 bases outside the gene matches. CDR3 length equals 13 residues. Looked up from germline, CDR1 is MNHEY and CDR2 is SMNVEV (reference sequence).